The TCR beta chain described here comes from a study of T cell clones after liver transplantation. The V gene's germline CDR1 is SNHLY and CDR2 FYNNEI. The CDR3 is 12 amino acids. The J segment lost 11 bases and the V segment lost 5 bases, leaving 5 bases of the junction unmatched. Assay used: immunoSEQ multiplex PCR; TCRdb lists only in-frame clones, some missing. This table has 20,000 to 30,000 clones, 55% to 75% appearing once. Study-wide results and caveats: In a couple of subjects, few donor cells limited the measurable donor-reactive repertoire.

Turning to this clone: Its target is not known.

The chain links TRBV2 to TRBJ1-5; the match to TRBD1 covers 8 bases. The sequence was collected from a human donor who received a liver transplant. The source was CD4+ T cells from blood, collected before liver transplant. This CDR3 is CASSSDRVTQHF. The CDR3 nucleotides are TGTGCCAGCAGTTCGGACAGGGTGACCCAGCATTTT.